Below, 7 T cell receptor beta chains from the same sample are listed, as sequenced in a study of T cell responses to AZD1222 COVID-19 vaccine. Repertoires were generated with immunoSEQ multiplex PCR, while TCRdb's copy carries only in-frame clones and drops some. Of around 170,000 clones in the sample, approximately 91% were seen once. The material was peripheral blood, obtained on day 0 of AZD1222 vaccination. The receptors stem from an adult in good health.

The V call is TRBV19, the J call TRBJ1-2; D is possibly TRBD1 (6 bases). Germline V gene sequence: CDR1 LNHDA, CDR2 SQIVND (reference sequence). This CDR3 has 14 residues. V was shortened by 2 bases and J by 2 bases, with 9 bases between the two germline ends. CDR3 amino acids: CASSIYTGNYGYTF. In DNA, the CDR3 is TGTGCCAGTAGTATATACACAGGGAACTATGGCTACACCTTC.

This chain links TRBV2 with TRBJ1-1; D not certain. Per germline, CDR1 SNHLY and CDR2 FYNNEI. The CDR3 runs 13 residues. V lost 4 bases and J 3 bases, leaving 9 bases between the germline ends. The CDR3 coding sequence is TGTGCCAGCAGTGTGGTGGTCGACACTGAAGCTTTCTTT. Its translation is CASSVVVDTEAFF.

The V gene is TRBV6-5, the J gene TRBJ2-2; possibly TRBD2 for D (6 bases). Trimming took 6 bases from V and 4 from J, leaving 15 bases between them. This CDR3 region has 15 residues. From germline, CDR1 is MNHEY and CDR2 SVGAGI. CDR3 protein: CASSNPGLITGELFF. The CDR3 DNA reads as TGTGCCAGCAGCAACCCGGGACTCATCACCGGGGAGCTGTTTTTT.

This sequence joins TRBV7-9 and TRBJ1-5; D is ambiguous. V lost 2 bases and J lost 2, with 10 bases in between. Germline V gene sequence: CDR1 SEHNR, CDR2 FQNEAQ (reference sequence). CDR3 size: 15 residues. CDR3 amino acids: CASSLRGNGNQPQHF. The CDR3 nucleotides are TGTGCCAGCAGCTTACGCGGGAACGGCAATCAGCCCCAGCATTTT.

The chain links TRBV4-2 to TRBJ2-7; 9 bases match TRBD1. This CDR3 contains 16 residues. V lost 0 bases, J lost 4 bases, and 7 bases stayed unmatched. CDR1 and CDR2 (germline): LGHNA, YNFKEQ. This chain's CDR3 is CASSQELGQGLYEQYF. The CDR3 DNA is TGTGCCAGCAGCCAAGAGTTGGGACAGGGCCTATACGAGCAGTACTTC.

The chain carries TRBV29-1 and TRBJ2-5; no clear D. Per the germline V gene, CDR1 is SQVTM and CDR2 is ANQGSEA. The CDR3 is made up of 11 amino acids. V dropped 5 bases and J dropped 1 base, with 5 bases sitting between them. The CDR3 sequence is CSVLSQETQYF. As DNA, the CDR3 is TGCAGCGTTCTTTCCCAAGAGACCCAGTACTTC.

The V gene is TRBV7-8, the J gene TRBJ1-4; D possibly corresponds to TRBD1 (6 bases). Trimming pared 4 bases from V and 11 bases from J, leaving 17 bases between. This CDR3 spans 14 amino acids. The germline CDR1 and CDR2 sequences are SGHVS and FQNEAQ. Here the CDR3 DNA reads TGTGCCAGCAGCTATGAGACAGGTTGGCGGAAACTGTTTTTT. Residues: CASSYETGWRKLFF.